The 9 T cell receptor beta chains reported below all come from one sample, sequenced in a study of shared clonotypes between healthy human individuals (TCRdb year 2020). For the CD8 naive samples, CD45RO-negative cells were positively selected for CCR7, yielding a CD45RA+CCR7+ population from which TemRA cells were excluded. Library creation used the immunoSEQ multiplex PCR assay. TCRdb holds this immuneACCESS table with in-frame rearrangements only. Some clones are missing; in checked studies, unresolved V genes explain under half, and the rest has no known cause. A total of about 2.1 million clones appear in this sample, about 93% of them only once. Around 1.7% of the sample goes to the ten largest clones. Sequencing was performed on naive CD8+ T cells from PBMCs. In the paper's terms, the cell subset or site label means: CD45RA+CCR7+. The receptors here all came from a man between 18 and 29 years old in good health. Some clones in this sample may be carry-over from other donors' samples.

V gene TRBV4-1 combines with J gene TRBJ1-5; D is undetermined. Per germline, CDR1 MGHRA and CDR2 YSYEKL. This CDR3 comprises 15 residues. The ends were cut back, 0 bases at V and 6 bases at J, with 12 bases in the middle. The CDR3 DNA reads as TGCGCCAGCAGCCAAGATGGGGAAGCAGGTCAGCCCCAGCATTTT. Translated: CASSQDGEAGQPQHF.

The chain links TRBV7-8 to TRBJ2-1; 12 bases are a match to TRBD2. The V gene's germline CDR1 is SGHVS and CDR2 FQNEAQ. Unmatched junction bases numbered 8, after V lost 3 bases and J lost 8 bases. The CDR3 has 16 amino acids. Here the CDR3 reads CASSLRLAGVVDEQFF. The CDR3 nucleotides are TGTGCCAGCAGCTTGAGACTAGCGGGAGTTGTGGATGAGCAGTTCTTC.

The CDR3 spells CASSTSTGGEYTEAFF. CDR3 sequence (DNA): TGTGCCAGTAGTACCTCGACAGGGGGGGAGTACACTGAAGCTTTCTTT. The gene calls are TRBV19 and TRBJ1-1; 9 bases match TRBD1. From germline, CDR1 is LNHDA and CDR2 SQIVND (reference sequence). V lost 4 bases, J lost 3 bases, and 9 bases stayed unmatched. The CDR3 loop spans 16 amino acids.

The chain employs TRBV4-1 and TRBJ2-1; D is possibly TRBD1 or TRBD2 (6 bases each). Germline lookup yields CDR1 MGHRA and CDR2 YSYEKL. The CDR3 is made up of 20 amino acids. The V end lost 0 bases, the J end lost 2 bases, and 23 bases lay between the germline ends. The CDR3: CASSQDRYKPTGRTYNEQFF. DNA of the CDR3: TGCGCCAGCAGCCAAGACAGATACAAACCTACAGGGAGGACCTACAATGAGCAGTTCTTC.

The chain combines TRBV9 with TRBJ2-2; TRBD1 is a possible D gene (6 bases). The V gene lost 3 bases and the J gene lost 3 bases, with 15 bases spanning the gap. The germline gives CDR1 SGDLS, CDR2 YYNGEE. This CDR3 spans 16 amino acids. CDR3 sequence reads: CASSAPTGTDTGELFF. The CDR3 DNA follows: TGTGCCAGCAGCGCTCCGACAGGTACGGACACCGGGGAGCTGTTTTTT. The full variable domain, rest sourced from reference TRBV9 and TRBJ2-2, is DSGVTQTPKHLITATGQRVTLRCSPRSGDLSVYWYQQSLDQGLQFLIQYYNGEERAKGNILERFSAQQFPDLHSELNLSSLELGDSALYFCASSAPTGTDTGELFFGEGSRLTVL.

V usage is TRBV13 and J usage is TRBJ2-1; 9 bases are a match to TRBD2. The V segment lost 5 bases and the J segment 7 bases; nucleotides outside the gene matches: 15. Germline CDR1 and CDR2: PRHDT and FYEKMQ (reference sequence). CDR3 length: 17 amino acids. The CDR3 is CASSPYMAGGPKNEQFF. Here the CDR3 DNA reads TGTGCCAGCAGCCCATACATGGCGGGAGGGCCCAAAAATGAGCAGTTCTTC.

This clone was seen just once. The chain uses TRBV27 and TRBJ2-7; either TRBD1 or TRBD2 may fit D (6 bases each). The CDR3 covers 14 residues. V lost 8 bases and J lost 4, with 18 bases in between. CDR1 and CDR2 (germline): MNHEY, SMNVEV (reference sequence). CDR3 coding DNA: TGTGCCAGCGCCATAGGGGGGAGCGTGTACGAGCAGTACTTC. Protein: CASAIGGSVYEQYF.

This chain links TRBV6-1 with TRBJ2-4, with D possibly being TRBD1 (5 bases). The CDR3 spans 15 residues. V lost 7 bases, J lost 0 bases, and 13 bases lay in between. Germline loops: CDR1 MNHNS, CDR2 SASEGT. CDR3 nucleotide sequence: TGTGCCAGCAAGGAAGACAGTCTAGCCAAAAACATTCAGTACTTC. Protein product: CASKEDSLAKNIQYF.

V is TRBV30 and J is TRBJ2-3; 8 bases align to TRBD2. The V gene end was trimmed by 1 base and the J gene end by 2 bases; junction bases not matched to a gene: 8. This CDR3 is 16 amino acids long. Germline CDR1 and CDR2: GTSNPN and SVGIG (reference sequence). CDR3 in amino acids: CAWSDMREVITDTQYF. The CDR3 DNA is TGTGCCTGGAGTGATATGCGGGAGGTTATCACAGATACGCAGTATTTT.